This passage covers 14 T cell receptor beta chains from one sample sequenced in a study of response to subunit inactivated influenza vaccine. TCRdb re-analysed the RT-PCR reads in MiXCR, keeping a single row per CDR3 protein. This table holds 500,000 to 600,000 distinct CDR3 sequences, around 10% found once. A further study also used this sample, focusing on T cells expressing NK-cell markers. That paper adds: Making the TCR beta cDNA relied on 5'RACE template switching with UMIs.

Sequenced material: PBMCs from blood, taken on the day of vaccination. These TCRs come from a man in his fifties who received an inactivated influenza vaccine.

This chain links TRBV20-1 with TRBJ2-7; perhaps TRBD1 as D (5 bases). The CDR3 sequence is 12 residues long. Trimming took off 6 bases at V and 0 bases at J, with 9 bases between the two ends. CDR1 and CDR2 from the germline V gene are DFQATT and SNEGSKA (reference sequence). The CDR3 loop is CSAKDTSYEQYF. The CDR3 DNA follows: TGCAGTGCCAAGGACACCTCCTACGAGCAGTACTTC.

The gene calls are TRBV6-5 and TRBJ2-5; D might be TRBD2 (6 bases). Looked up from germline, CDR1 is MNHEY and CDR2 is SVGAGI. The CDR3 extends over 15 amino acids. V gave up 0 bases and J gave up 2 bases, with 10 bases separating them. This chain's CDR3 is CASSYSVLAQETQYF. Written as DNA, the CDR3 is TGTGCCAGCAGTTACTCGGTTCTAGCGCAAGAGACCCAGTACTTC.

In its sample, this clonotype was seen a few times. The chain links TRBV5-1 to TRBJ2-3, with D maybe TRBD2 (5 bases). The CDR3 has 15 amino acids. Germline-derived CDR1 and CDR2 are SGHRS and YFSETQ. Trimming stripped 0 bases from V and 2 bases from J, with 10 bases between. The CDR3 loop reads CASSLAGVPTDTQYF. DNA of the CDR3: TGCGCCAGCAGCTTGGCCGGGGTACCCACAGATACGCAGTATTTT.

The chain uses TRBV6-5 and TRBJ2-2, with a tentative D call TRBD2 (6 bases). The CDR3 is 16 residues long. Trimming pared 4 bases from V and 6 bases from J, leaving 18 bases between. CDR1 and CDR2 (germline): MNHEY, SVGAGI. The CDR3 sequence: CASSSSPGSVAGELFF. The CDR3 DNA is TGTGCCAGCAGTTCCTCTCCCGGGAGTGTCGCCGGGGAGCTGTTTTTT.

This clonotype was seen repeatedly, ten times or more. This rearrangement joins TRBV7-9 to TRBJ2-1; D may be TRBD2 (6 bases). CDR1 and CDR2 (germline): SEHNR, FQNEAQ (reference sequence). The CDR3 consists of 15 residues. V shed 5 bases and J shed 6 bases, with 17 bases lying between them. The CDR3 bases are TGTGCCAGCAGCCCCCACGGGAGTAGCGCCAATGAGCAGTTCTTC. Residues: CASSPHGSSANEQFF.

This clonotype has just a few counts. This chain connects TRBV19 to TRBJ1-1, with D unresolved. Between the trimmed V and J ends, which lost 1 base and 0 bases, there was a span of 9 bases. The CDR3 runs 15 residues. CDR1 and CDR2 from the germline V gene are LNHDA and SQIVND (reference sequence). The CDR3 DNA reads TGTGCCAGTAGTATAGGGGTGACGGTGAACACTGAAGCTTTCTTT. Protein product: CASSIGVTVNTEAFF.

This chain uses TRBV7-9 with TRBJ2-5; the D gene is possibly TRBD2 (5 bases). Trimming cost V 5 bases and J 3 bases, with 16 bases left between them. This CDR3 comprises 15 residues. Germline values: CDR1 SEHNR, CDR2 FQNEAQ (reference sequence). The CDR3 coding sequence is TGTGCCAGCAGCGTATGGCGAAGCGGAGAAGAGACCCAGTACTTC. Its translation: CASSVWRSGEETQYF.

The V gene is TRBV19, the J gene TRBJ2-1, with 7 nucleotides matching TRBD2. The V gene's germline CDR1 is LNHDA and CDR2 SQIVND (reference sequence). CDR3 length: 15 amino acids. V trimming: 1 base; J trimming: 4 bases; junction bases outside the gene matches: 4. The DNA of the CDR3 is TGTGCCAGTAGTATAGTGGGACTAACATACAATGAGCAGTTCTTC. The encoded protein is CASSIVGLTYNEQFF.

This clonotype was seen a few times. For the CDR3, the DNA is TGTGCCAGCAGGGGGCCTTATAGCAATCAGCCCCAGCATTTT. It yields the protein CASRGPYSNQPQHF. The chain joins TRBV6-2 or TRBV6-3 to TRBJ1-5; perhaps TRBD1 as D (5 bases). CDR1 and CDR2 from the germline V gene are MNHEY and SVGEGT. Trimming removed 6 bases from V and 0 bases from J, with 9 bases in between. The CDR3 has 14 amino acids.

This sequence joins TRBV7-2 and TRBJ2-2, with 8 bases aligning to TRBD1. The CDR3 totals 16 residues. Trimming cost V 5 bases and J 1 base; bases outside gene matches: 6. Germline lookup yields CDR1 SGHTA and CDR2 FQGNSA. The CDR3 nucleotides read TGTGCCAGCAGCCGAGGACAGGGACTGAACACCGGGGAGCTGTTTTTT. Its protein is CASSRGQGLNTGELFF.

The V and J genes are TRBV7-2 and TRBJ2-3; D is possibly TRBD1 (6 bases). This CDR3 is built from 14 residues. The germline V gene has CDR1 SGHTA and CDR2 FQGNSA. Trimming shortened V by 11 bases and J by 0 bases, and 15 bases separated the two germline ends. The CDR3 region has the DNA TGTGCCTCCCGGGCAGGGGTTAGCACAGATACGCAGTATTTT. Translated, it gives CASRAGVSTDTQYF.

This clonotype has a count of ten or more. The chain carries TRBV6-2 or TRBV6-3 and TRBJ2-7; tentative D call: TRBD1 (5 bases). Germline V lookup: CDR1 MNHEY, CDR2 SVGEGT. Trimming stripped 7 bases from V and 1 base from J, with 11 bases between. CDR3 size: 13 residues. The CDR3 spells CASTFRQSYEQYF. CDR3 nucleotide sequence: TGTGCCAGCACCTTCAGACAGTCCTACGAGCAGTACTTC.

Only a few counts were recorded for this clonotype. The genes are TRBV10-3 and TRBJ1-2, with 7 bases that match TRBD1. Germline CDR1 reads ENHRY; CDR2 reads SYGVKD. V lost 3 bases to trimming and J lost 8 bases; unmatched junction nucleotides: 6. CDR3 length: 13 residues. The CDR3 coding sequence is TGTGCCATCAGTGAAGACACAGGGGCAGGCTACACCTTC. Protein: CAISEDTGAGYTF.

V gene TRBV20-1 combines with J gene TRBJ2-3, with 8 bases matching TRBD2. Germline CDR1 and CDR2: DFQATT and SNEGSKA (reference sequence). J was trimmed by 0 bases and V by 1 base; bases with no gene match: 15. The CDR3 has 19 residues. CDR3 protein: CSARGHRGGIVRSTDTQYF. The CDR3 region has the DNA TGCAGTGCTAGAGGGCATCGGGGGGGAATCGTACGTAGCACAGATACGCAGTATTTT.